A selection of T cell receptor beta chains follows, all from one sample in a study of blood T cell repertoires in COVID-19. The assay was immunoSEQ multiplex PCR, and TCRdb's table has in-frame clones only and misses some. The sample holds around 130,000 clones; approximately 83% are singletons and the top ten take 15% to 20%. The material sequenced was peripheral blood. The receptors stem from a woman in her forties or fifties who had recovered from COVID-19. CDR3s leave out the opening cysteine and the closing phenylalanine or tryptophan. Each record gives: CDR3 length, J gene, V gene, CDR3 protein.

len: 10
j_gene: TRBJ2-5
v_gene: TRBV28
CDR3aa: ASSSPVEAQY

len: 11
j_gene: TRBJ1-1
v_gene: TRBV4-3
CDR3aa: ASSQPPAGEAF

len: 12
j_gene: TRBJ1-2
v_gene: TRBV6-5
CDR3aa: ASSWQGAHYGYT

len: 13
j_gene: TRBJ2-5
v_gene: TRBV6-5
CDR3aa: ASRTPGLAKGTQY

len: 13
j_gene: TRBJ2-3
v_gene: TRBV6-5
CDR3aa: ASSALAGRTDTQY

len: 14
j_gene: TRBJ1-4
v_gene: TRBV15
CDR3aa: ATSVYGRRPNEKLF

len: 11
j_gene: TRBJ1-6
v_gene: TRBV28
CDR3aa: ASIPSGGSPLH

len: 12
j_gene: TRBJ2-7
v_gene: TRBV5-6
CDR3aa: ASSPGQSNYEQY

len: 13
j_gene: TRBJ2-6
v_gene: TRBV6-5
CDR3aa: AGALFSSGANVLT

len: 11
j_gene: TRBJ1-6
v_gene: TRBV2
CDR3aa: ASRGGYGSPLH

len: 13
j_gene: TRBJ2-7
v_gene: TRBV18
CDR3aa: ASSRNTQGSGVQY

len: 14
j_gene: TRBJ1-3
v_gene: TRBV4-1
CDR3aa: ASSRRAGVSGNTIY

len: 13
j_gene: TRBJ1-5
v_gene: TRBV6-1
CDR3aa: ASSEQAYSNQPQH

len: 9
j_gene: TRBJ1-3
v_gene: TRBV5-6
CDR3aa: ASSRTDTIY

len: 12
j_gene: TRBJ1-5
v_gene: TRBV2
CDR3aa: ASSREEGYQPQH

len: 13
j_gene: TRBJ2-7
v_gene: TRBV6-5
CDR3aa: ASSSWTSGNYEQY

len: 13
j_gene: TRBJ1-4
v_gene: TRBV28
CDR3aa: ASSSLGQGNEKLF

len: 11
j_gene: TRBJ1-4
v_gene: TRBV5-1
CDR3aa: ASRGQGTEKLF

len: 15
j_gene: TRBJ1-5
v_gene: TRBV19
CDR3aa: ASSIMGQGGPNQPQH

len: 12
j_gene: TRBJ2-5
v_gene: TRBV5-1
CDR3aa: ASSRTGYQETQY

len: 13
j_gene: TRBJ2-1
v_gene: TRBV6-1
CDR3aa: ASSDVTRGGYEQF

len: 13
j_gene: TRBJ2-3
v_gene: TRBV5-5
CDR3aa: ASSPQGAWGDTQY

len: 14
j_gene: TRBJ2-7
v_gene: TRBV2
CDR3aa: ASSEVGTGTSYEQY

len: 13
j_gene: TRBJ2-5
v_gene: TRBV5-6
CDR3aa: ASSSAGEVMETQY

len: 14
j_gene: TRBJ2-2
v_gene: TRBV3-1/TRBV3-2
CDR3aa: ASSQELAGVTGELF

len: 14
j_gene: TRBJ2-1
v_gene: TRBV4-1
CDR3aa: ASSRLLADSYNEQF

len: 13
j_gene: TRBJ2-6
v_gene: TRBV6-5
CDR3aa: ASSSAIAGANVLT

len: 11
j_gene: TRBJ1-4
v_gene: TRBV7-9
CDR3aa: ASSRGFNEKLF

len: 12
j_gene: TRBJ1-4
v_gene: TRBV19
CDR3aa: ASSGTATNEKLF

len: 13
j_gene: TRBJ1-1
v_gene: TRBV5-1
CDR3aa: ASRPTFGGGTEAF

len: 10
j_gene: TRBJ1-1
v_gene: TRBV7-9
CDR3aa: ASSLVYTEAF

len: 12
j_gene: TRBJ2-7
v_gene: TRBV9
CDR3aa: ASSPRLVGGEQY

len: 13
j_gene: TRBJ2-1
v_gene: TRBV4-1
CDR3aa: ASSPHGTSQDEQF

len: 12
j_gene: TRBJ1-3
v_gene: TRBV13
CDR3aa: ASSSPDRGNTIY

len: 14
j_gene: TRBJ1-6
v_gene: TRBV4-2
CDR3aa: ASSQETGGGTTPLH

len: 12
j_gene: TRBJ2-5
v_gene: TRBV24-1
CDR3aa: ATSDSQGWETQY

len: 11
j_gene: TRBJ1-5
v_gene: TRBV6-5
CDR3aa: ASGRGSNQPQH

len: 12
j_gene: TRBJ1-2
v_gene: TRBV5-1
CDR3aa: ASSTGTGPEGYT

len: 11
j_gene: TRBJ2-3
v_gene: TRBV29-1
CDR3aa: SVLVGLTDTQY

len: 15
j_gene: TRBJ2-6
v_gene: TRBV2
CDR3aa: ASIPTARGTGANVLT

len: 13
j_gene: TRBJ1-3
v_gene: TRBV7-2
CDR3aa: ASSLAQGGGNTIY

len: 14
j_gene: TRBJ2-1
v_gene: TRBV5-4
CDR3aa: ASKPGGSSQHNEQF

len: 12
j_gene: TRBJ2-3
v_gene: TRBV2
CDR3aa: ASSGSGRIDTQY

len: 12
j_gene: TRBJ1-5
v_gene: TRBV30
CDR3aa: AWSLGREGQPQH

len: 12
j_gene: TRBJ2-1
v_gene: TRBV3-1/TRBV3-2
CDR3aa: ASSQVIAGNEQF

len: 13
j_gene: TRBJ2-5
v_gene: TRBV19
CDR3aa: ASSGRDSPQETQY

len: 15
j_gene: TRBJ2-2
v_gene: TRBV27
CDR3aa: ASSLNGELAVHGELF

len: 13
j_gene: TRBJ1-1
v_gene: TRBV6-5
CDR3aa: ATSQGGRTNTEAF

len: 12
j_gene: TRBJ1-2
v_gene: TRBV25-1
CDR3aa: ASSVSRGSYGYT

len: 10
j_gene: TRBJ2-7
v_gene: TRBV10-3
CDR3aa: AIGGGRYEQY

len: 13
j_gene: TRBJ1-2
v_gene: TRBV6-2/TRBV6-3
CDR3aa: ASSYSGTGRGGYT